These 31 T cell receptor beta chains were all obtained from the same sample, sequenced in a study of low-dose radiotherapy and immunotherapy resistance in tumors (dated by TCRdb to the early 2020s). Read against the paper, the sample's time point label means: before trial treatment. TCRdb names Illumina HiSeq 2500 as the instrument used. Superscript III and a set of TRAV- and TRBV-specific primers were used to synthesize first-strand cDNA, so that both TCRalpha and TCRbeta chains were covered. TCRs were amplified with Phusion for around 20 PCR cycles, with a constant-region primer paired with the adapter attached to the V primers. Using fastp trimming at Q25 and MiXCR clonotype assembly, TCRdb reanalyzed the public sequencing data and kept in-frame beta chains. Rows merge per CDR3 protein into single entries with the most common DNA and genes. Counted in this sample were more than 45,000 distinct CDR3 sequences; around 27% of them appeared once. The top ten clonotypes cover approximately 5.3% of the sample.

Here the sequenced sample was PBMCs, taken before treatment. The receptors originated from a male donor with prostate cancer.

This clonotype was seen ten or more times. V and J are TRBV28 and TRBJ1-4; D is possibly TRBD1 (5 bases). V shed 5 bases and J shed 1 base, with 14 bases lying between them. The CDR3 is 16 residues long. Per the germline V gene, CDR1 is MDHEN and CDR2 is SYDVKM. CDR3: CASSSTGFRTNEKLFF. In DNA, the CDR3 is TGTGCCAGCAGTAGTACAGGTTTTCGAACTAATGAAAAACTGTTTTTT.

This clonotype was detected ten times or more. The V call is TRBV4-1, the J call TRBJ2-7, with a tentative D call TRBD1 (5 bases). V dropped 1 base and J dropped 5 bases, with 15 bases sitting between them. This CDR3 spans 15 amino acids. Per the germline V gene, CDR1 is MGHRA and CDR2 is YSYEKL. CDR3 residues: CASSQVGQGRDEQYF. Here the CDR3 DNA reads TGCGCCAGCAGCCAAGTAGGGCAGGGCCGGGACGAGCAGTACTTC.

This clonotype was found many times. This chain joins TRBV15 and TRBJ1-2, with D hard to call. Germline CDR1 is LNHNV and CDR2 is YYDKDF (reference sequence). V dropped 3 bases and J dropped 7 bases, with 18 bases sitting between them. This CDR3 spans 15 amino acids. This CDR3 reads CATSSPLGMDGGYTF. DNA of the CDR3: TGTGCCACCAGCAGCCCCCTGGGGATGGATGGTGGCTACACCTTC.

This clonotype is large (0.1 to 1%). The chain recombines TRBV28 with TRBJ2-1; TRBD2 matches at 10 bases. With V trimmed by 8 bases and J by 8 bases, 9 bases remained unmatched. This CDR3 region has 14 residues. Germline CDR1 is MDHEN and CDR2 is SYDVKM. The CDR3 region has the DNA TGTGCCAGCTTACGAGCGGGAGGGCCCGATGAGCAGTTCTTC. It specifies CASLRAGGPDEQFF.

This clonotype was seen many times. Here the CDR3 reads CASSLRGGRSYNEQFF. CDR3 nucleotides: TGTGCCAGCAGTTTACGGGGGGGCCGCTCCTACAATGAGCAGTTCTTC. The chain has TRBV12-3 or TRBV12-4 and TRBJ2-1, with TRBD2 identical over 8 bases. After removal of 2 bases from V and 0 bases from J, the junction contained 3 bases not matched to a gene. CDR3 length: 16 amino acids.

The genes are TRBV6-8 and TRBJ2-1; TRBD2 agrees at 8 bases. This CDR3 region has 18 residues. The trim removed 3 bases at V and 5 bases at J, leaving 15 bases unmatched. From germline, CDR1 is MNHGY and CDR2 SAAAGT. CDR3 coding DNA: TGTGCCAGCAGTTATTCCATCCGGGAGGGCCTCACACACAATGAGCAGTTCTTC. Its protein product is CASSYSIREGLTHNEQFF.

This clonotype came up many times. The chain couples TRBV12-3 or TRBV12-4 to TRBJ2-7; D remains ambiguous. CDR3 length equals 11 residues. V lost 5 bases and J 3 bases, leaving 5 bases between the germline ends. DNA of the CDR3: TGTGCCAGCAGTAAAGGCTACGAGCAGTACTTC. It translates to CASSKGYEQYF.

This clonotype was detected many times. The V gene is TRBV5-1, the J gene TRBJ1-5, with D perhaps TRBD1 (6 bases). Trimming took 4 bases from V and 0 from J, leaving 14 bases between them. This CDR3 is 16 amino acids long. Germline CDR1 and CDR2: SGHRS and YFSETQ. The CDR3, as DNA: TGCGCCAGCAGCGAGGACAGACGGTATAGCAATCAGCCCCAGCATTTT. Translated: CASSEDRRYSNQPQHF.

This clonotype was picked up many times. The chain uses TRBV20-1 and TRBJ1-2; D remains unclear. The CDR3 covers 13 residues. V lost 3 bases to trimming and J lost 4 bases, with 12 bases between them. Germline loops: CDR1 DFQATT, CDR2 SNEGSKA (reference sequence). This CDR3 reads CSASLGLSYGYTF. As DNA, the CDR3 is TGCAGTGCTAGCTTGGGTTTGTCCTATGGCTACACCTTC.

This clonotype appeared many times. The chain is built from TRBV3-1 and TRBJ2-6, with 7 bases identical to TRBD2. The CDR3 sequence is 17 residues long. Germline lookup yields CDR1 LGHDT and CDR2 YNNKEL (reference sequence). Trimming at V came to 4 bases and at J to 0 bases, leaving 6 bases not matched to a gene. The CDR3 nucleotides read TGTGCCAGCAGCCTGAGCGGGGCCAGCTCTGGGGCCAACGTCCTGACTTTC. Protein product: CASSLSGASSGANVLTF.

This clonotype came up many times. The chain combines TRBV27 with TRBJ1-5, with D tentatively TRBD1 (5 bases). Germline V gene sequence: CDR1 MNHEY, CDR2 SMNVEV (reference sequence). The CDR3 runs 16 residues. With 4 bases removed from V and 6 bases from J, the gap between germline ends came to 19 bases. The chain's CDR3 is CASSSRDHTYSQPQHF. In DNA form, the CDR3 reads TGTGCCAGCAGTTCGAGGGACCACACTTACAGTCAGCCCCAGCATTTT.

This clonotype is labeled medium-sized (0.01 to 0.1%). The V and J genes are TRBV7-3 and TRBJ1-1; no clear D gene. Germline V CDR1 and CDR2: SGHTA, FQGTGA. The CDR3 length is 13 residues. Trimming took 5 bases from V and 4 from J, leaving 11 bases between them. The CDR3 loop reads CASSHVPSTEAFF. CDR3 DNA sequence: TGTGCCAGCAGCCATGTCCCCAGCACTGAAGCTTTCTTT.

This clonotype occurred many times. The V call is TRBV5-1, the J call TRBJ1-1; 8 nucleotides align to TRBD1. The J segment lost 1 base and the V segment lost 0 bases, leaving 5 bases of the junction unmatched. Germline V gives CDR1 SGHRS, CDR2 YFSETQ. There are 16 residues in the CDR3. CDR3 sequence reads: CASSLGHRGKNTEAFF. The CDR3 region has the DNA TGCGCCAGCAGCTTGGGACACAGGGGGAAGAACACTGAAGCTTTCTTT.

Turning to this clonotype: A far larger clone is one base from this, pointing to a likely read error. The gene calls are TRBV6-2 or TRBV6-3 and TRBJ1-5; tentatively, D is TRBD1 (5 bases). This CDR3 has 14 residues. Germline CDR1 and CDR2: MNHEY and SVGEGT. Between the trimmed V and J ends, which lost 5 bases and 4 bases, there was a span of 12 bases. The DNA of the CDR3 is TGTGCCAGCAGTGAACGGGACGGGAATCAGCCCCAGCATTTT. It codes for CASSERDGNQPQHF.

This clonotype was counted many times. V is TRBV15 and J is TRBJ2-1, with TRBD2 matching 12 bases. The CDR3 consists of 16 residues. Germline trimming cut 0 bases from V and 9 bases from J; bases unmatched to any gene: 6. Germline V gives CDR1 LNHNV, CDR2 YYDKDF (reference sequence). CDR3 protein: CATSRDASGGAVEQFF. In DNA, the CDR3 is TGTGCCACCAGCAGAGATGCTAGCGGGGGGGCTGTTGAGCAGTTCTTC.

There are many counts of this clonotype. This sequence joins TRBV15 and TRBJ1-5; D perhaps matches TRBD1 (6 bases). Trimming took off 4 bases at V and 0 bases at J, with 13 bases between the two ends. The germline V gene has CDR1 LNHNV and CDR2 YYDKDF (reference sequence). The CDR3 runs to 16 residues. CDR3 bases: TGTGCCACCAGCAACCCGGACAGCTATAGCAATCAGCCCCAGCATTTT. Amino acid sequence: CATSNPDSYSNQPQHF.

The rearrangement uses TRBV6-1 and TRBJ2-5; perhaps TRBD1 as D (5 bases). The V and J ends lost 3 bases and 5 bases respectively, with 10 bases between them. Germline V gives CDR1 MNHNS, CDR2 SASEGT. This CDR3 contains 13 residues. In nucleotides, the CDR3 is TGTGCCAGCAGTGATCCAGGGCGGGAGACCCAGTACTTC. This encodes CASSDPGRETQYF.

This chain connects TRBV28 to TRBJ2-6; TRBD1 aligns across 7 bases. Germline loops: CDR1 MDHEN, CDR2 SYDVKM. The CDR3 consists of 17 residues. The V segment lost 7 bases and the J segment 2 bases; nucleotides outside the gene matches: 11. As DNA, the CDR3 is TGTGCCAGCAAGATCGGGACAGTAGTAGCTGGGGCCAACGTCCTGACTTTC. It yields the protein CASKIGTVVAGANVLTF.

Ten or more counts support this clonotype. CDR3 DNA sequence: TGTGCCAGCAGCTCAAGGCTGTCGGGGAATGGGCACGAGCAGTACTTC. Translation gives CASSSRLSGNGHEQYF. V usage is TRBV7-6 and J usage is TRBJ2-7; D possibly corresponds to TRBD2 (5 bases). Germline CDR1 and CDR2: SGHVS and FNYEAQ. The CDR3 has 16 residues. Between the trimmed V and J ends, which lost 4 bases and 5 bases, there was a span of 21 bases.

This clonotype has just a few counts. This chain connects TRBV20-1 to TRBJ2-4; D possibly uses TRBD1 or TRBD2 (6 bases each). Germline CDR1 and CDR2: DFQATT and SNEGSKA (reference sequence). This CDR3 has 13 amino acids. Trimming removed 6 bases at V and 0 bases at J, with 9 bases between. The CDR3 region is CSAGGLAKNIQYF. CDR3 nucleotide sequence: TGCAGTGCAGGGGGGCTAGCCAAAAACATTCAGTACTTC.

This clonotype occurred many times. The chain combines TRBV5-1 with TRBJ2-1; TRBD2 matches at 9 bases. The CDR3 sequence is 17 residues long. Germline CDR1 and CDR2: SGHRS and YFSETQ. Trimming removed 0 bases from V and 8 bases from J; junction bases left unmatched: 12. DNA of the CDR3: TGCGCCAGCAGCTTGGGGCCGGGCGGGGGGGCCGTAGATGAGCAGTTCTTC. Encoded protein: CASSLGPGGGAVDEQFF.

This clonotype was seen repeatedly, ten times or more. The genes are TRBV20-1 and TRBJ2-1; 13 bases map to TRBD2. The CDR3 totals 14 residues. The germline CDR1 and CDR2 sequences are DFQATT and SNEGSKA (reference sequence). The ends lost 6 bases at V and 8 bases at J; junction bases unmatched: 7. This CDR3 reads CSALTSGRADEQFF. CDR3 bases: TGCAGTGCACTTACTAGCGGGAGGGCAGATGAGCAGTTCTTC.

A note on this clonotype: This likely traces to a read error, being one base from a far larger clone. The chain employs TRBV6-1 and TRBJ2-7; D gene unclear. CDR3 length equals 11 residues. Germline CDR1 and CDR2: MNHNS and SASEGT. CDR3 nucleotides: TGTGCCAGCAGTGAGGCAGACATCCTCAGCTTC. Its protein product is CASSEADILSF.

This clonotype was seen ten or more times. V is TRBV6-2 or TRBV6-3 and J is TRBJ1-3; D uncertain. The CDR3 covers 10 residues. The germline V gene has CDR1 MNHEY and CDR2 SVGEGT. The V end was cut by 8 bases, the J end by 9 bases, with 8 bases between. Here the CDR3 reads CASGLGTIYF. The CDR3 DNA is TGTGCCAGCGGCCTAGGCACCATATATTTT.

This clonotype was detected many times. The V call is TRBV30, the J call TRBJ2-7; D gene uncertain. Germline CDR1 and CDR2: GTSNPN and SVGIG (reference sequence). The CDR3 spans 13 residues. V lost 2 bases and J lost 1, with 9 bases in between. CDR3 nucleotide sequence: TGTGCCTGGAGTCTCGGGCAATCCTACGAGCAGTACTTC. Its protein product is CAWSLGQSYEQYF.

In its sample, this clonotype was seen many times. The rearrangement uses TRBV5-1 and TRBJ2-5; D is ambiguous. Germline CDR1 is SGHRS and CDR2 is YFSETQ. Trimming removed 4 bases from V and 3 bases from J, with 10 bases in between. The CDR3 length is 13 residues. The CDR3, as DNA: TGCGCCAGCAGCCGAAGGACCGAAGAGACCCAGTACTTC. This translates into CASSRRTEETQYF.

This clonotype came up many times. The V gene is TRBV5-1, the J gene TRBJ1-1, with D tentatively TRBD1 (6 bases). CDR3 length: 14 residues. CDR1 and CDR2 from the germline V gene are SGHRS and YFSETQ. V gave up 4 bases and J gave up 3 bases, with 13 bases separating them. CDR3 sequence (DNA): TGCGCCAGCAGCCGGAAGGGGGGGGACACTGAAGCTTTCTTT. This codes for CASSRKGGDTEAFF.

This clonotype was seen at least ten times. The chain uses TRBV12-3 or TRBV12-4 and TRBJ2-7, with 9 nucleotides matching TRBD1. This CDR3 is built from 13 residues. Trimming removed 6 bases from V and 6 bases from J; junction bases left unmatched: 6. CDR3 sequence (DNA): TGTGCCAGCAGCTACAGGGGGCACGGCGAGCAGTACTTC. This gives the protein CASSYRGHGEQYF.

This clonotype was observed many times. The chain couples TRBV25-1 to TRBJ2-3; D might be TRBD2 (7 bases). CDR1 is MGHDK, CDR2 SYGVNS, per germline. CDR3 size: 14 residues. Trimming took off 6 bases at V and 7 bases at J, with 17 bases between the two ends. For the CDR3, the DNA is TGTGCCAGCAGCGGGGGGCCATCGGGGTATACGCAGTATTTT. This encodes CASSGGPSGYTQYF. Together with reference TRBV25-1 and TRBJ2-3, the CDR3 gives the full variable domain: EADIYQTPRYLVIGTGKKITLECSQTMGHDKMYWYQQDPGMELHLIHYSYGVNSTEKGDLSSESTVSRIRTEHFPLTLESARPSHTSQYLCASSGGPSGYTQYFGPGTRLTVL.

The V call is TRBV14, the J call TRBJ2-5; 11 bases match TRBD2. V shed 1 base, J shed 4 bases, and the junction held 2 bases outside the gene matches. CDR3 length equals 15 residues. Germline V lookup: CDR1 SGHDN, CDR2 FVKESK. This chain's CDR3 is CASSQGLAGRETQYF. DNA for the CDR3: TGTGCCAGCAGCCAAGGACTAGCGGGAAGAGAGACCCAGTACTTC. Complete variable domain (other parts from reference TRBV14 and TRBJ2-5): EAGVTQFPSHSVIEKGQTVTLRCDPISGHDNLYWYRRVMGKEIKFLLHFVKESKQDESGMPNNRFLAERTGGTYSTLKVQPAELEDSGVYFCASSQGLAGRETQYFGPGTRLLVL.

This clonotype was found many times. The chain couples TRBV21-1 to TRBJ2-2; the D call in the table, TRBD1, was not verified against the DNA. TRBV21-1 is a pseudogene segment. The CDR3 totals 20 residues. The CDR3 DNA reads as TGTGCCAGCAGCAAAGTCGGGACAGGGCTGGCTAGCGGGGAGTTCGGGGAGCTGTTTTTT. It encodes CASSKVGTGLASGEFGELFF.